The entry below describes one T cell receptor (beta chain). This clonotype has more than one count but fewer than ten. What antigen it recognizes has not been identified. No base-level quality is on record; no much larger clone is a single base apart. This sample's treatment or condition label indicates: live attenuated yellow fever vaccine strain. A standard Ficoll-Paque protocol was used to isolate PBMCs from peripheral blood. Dynabeads CD4 and CD8 positive selection kits were used to isolate the CD4 and CD8 T-cell fractions. RNA was extracted with TriZol from bulk PBMCs, CD4 and CD8 fractions, and dextramer-positive and dextramer-negative fractions. This sample stems from a study of T cells after yellow fever vaccination (dated by TCRdb to about 2019). At the level of the whole study: Libraries from fractions with low cell numbers were prepared with the SMART-Seq v4 Ultra Low Input RNA kit. To track T-cell clones before and after primary and booster YFV17D yellow fever vaccination, bulk TCR alpha and beta repertoires were sequenced longitudinally. Two healthy male donors made up the cohort, one aged 18 to 29 years and the other aged 30 to 40 years. Blood was drawn at multiple timepoints before and after primary and secondary immunization, with bulk PBMC replicates and cell subsets isolated.

Measured from the cysteine to the phenylalanine, the CDR3 is 12 residues long. Here the CDR3 DNA is all that survives: 36 bases in frame from base 1. V is reduced by 5 bases and J by 7 bases, leaving a spacing of 10 bases between them. Beyond this particular receptor, the publication reports: Computational filtering was required because FACS-sorted repertoires could contain abundant contaminating clonotypes from the bulk population. Because the study included only two donors, the extent to which the findings can be generalized is limited. A small share of clonotypes was detected in both CD4 and CD8 compartments, with the overlap likely arising from convergent recombination. Most clones expanded after primary vaccination (around 96% of CD4 and 88% of CD8) were re-detected after the booster, suggesting that broad memory maintenance occurred. The secondary T-cell response was weaker than the primary response but faster, peaking on day 5 instead of day 15.

Synthesis of TCR cDNA relied on 5'RACE template switching, a step that introduced a universal primer site along with unique molecular identifiers. cDNA synthesis was primed from both the TCR alpha and TCR beta constant segments. Library amplification involved two PCR steps, and the second step added sample barcodes and sequencing adapters. Libraries were sequenced on Illumina HiSeq 2500 (2x100 bp) or NovaSeq (2x150 bp). From the authors' description of their analysis: MIGEC was used to demultiplex reads and collapse the reads into UMI consensus sequences, and MiXCR was used for V(D)J alignment. Vaccine-responding clonotypes were defined with edgeR using replicate PBMC samples, requiring FDR below 0.01 and a log2 fold change above 5 up to day 15. Each bulk clonotype was labeled CD4 or CD8 based on which sequenced repertoire, CD4 or CD8, contained the clonotype at higher abundance. TCRdb redid the processing of the public reads, applying fastp at Q25 and MiXCR, and retained in-frame beta chains. Under each unique CDR3 protein, matching rows form one entry showing the most common genes and DNA. The V and J calls reflect TCRdb's pipeline rather than the authors' work. The sample contains some 120,000 distinct CDR3 sequences, approximately 8.4% of them found a single time. The top ten clones comprise 25% of the sample.

The chain is made from TRBV12-3 or TRBV12-4 and TRBJ2-3; TRBD1 is a weak D gene call, 5 bases matching. The source was CD8+ T cells sorted from PBMCs, collected 45 days after the yellow fever booster vaccination. This clonotype was obtained from a man aged 25 to 40 who received the YFV17D yellow fever vaccine. The sequenced DNA: TGTGCCAGCAGTAAACAGGTCTATACGCAGTATTTT. It codes for CASSKQVYTQYF.